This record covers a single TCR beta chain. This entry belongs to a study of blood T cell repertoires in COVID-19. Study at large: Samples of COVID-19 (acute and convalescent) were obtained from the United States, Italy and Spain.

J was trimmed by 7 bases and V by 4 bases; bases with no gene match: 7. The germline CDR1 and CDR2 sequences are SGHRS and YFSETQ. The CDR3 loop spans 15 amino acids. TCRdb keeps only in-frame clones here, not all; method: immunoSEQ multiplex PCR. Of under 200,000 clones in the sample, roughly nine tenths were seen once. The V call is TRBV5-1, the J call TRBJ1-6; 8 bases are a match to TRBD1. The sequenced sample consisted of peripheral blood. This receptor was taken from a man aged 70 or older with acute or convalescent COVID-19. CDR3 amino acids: CASSGQDRANSPLHF. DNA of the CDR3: TGCGCCAGCAGCGGACAGGACAGGGCAAATTCACCCCTCCACTTT.